The T cell receptor (beta chain) described here comes from a study of T cells in Graves' hyperthyroidism and ophthalmopathy. Study overall: Blood was drawn when the patient was first diagnosed and still untreated. Study-level results: The blood repertoire included most of the expanded thyroid clonotypes above 0.001.

CDR1 and CDR2 from the germline V gene are MGHDK and SYGVNS. The V and J ends lost 4 bases and 4 bases respectively, with 10 bases between them. This CDR3 has 13 amino acids. TCR beta CDR3 sequences were amplified from RNA transcripts. The HTBI set primed first-round TCR CDR3 RT-PCR. TCRdb itself ran the multiplex PCR reads through MiXCR, one entry per CDR3 protein. Of more than 450,000 distinct CDR3 sequences listed, approximately 15% are singletons. With regard to this clonotype: Its antigen remains unknown.

The sequenced material came from blood. The sequence came from a woman in her thirties or forties with Graves' hyperthyroidism. The V and J genes are TRBV25-1 and TRBJ1-2; perhaps TRBD1 as D (6 bases). The CDR3 region has the DNA TGTGCCAGCAGTGGTTGGACAGTCTATGGCTACACCTTC. The encoded protein is CASSGWTVYGYTF.